The clone carrying this T cell receptor beta chain has at least ten counts. This sample stems from a study of T-cell memory formation after mild COVID-19. With 6 bases removed from V and 9 bases from J, the gap between germline ends came to 15 bases. Germline assignment: CDR1 SGHTA and CDR2 FQGNSA. The CDR3 covers 14 residues. TCRdb called the 5' RACE reads again in MiXCR, with one record for every CDR3 protein. The table has 250,000 to 300,000 distinct CDR3 sequences, 7% to 10% seen once. The receptor was isolated from a man between 18 and 35 years old who had mild COVID-19 (a few samples of this study predate the infection). Cell type and time point are not known. Sequenced: PBMCs or a T cell subset sorted from them (not recorded which). The genes are TRBV7-2 and TRBJ1-6; D unresolved. CDR3 sequence (DNA): TGTGCCAGCAGACGGCAGAAGGAGGGTTCACCCCTCCACTTT. It specifies CASRRQKEGSPLHF.